The 9 T cell receptor beta chains presented below share a single source sample, sequenced in a study of regulatory T cells in long-lasting Graves disease. Time point indicated: newly diagnosed GD, antithyroid drugs for less than 3 months. RNA extracted from PBMCs served as the sequencing template. CDR3-region Arm-PCR and iRepertoire HTBI primers produced the TCR beta libraries. MiXCR, run by TCRdb on the multiplex PCR reads, gives a single entry per CDR3 protein. In the table there are around 400,000 distinct CDR3 sequences, approximately 16% of which are singletons. These data were also reused for a study on T cells in Graves' hyperthyroidism and ophthalmopathy.

The sample in question was peripheral blood mononuclear cells (PBMCs), obtained at new diagnosis, from a patient treated with antithyroid drugs. The receptor source for this set is a woman in her forties with Graves disease.

The chain has TRBV5-1 and TRBJ2-2; 8 bases align to TRBD1. Per the germline V gene, CDR1 is SGHRS and CDR2 is YFSETQ. The V and J ends lost 0 bases and 6 bases, in that order; junction bases with no gene match: 4. The CDR3 is 15 amino acids. The CDR3 reads CASSLARGLSGELFF. The DNA of the CDR3 is TGCGCCAGCAGCTTGGCCAGGGGGCTTTCCGGGGAGCTGTTTTTT.

The sample holds many counts of this clonotype. The V call is TRBV11-2, the J call TRBJ2-2, with unresolved D. Trimming shortened V by 0 bases and J by 7 bases, and 6 bases separated the two germline ends. In germline, CDR1 is SGHAT, CDR2 FQNNGV. There are 13 residues in the CDR3. CDR3 sequence: CASSLDYIGELFF. For the CDR3, the DNA is TGTGCCAGCAGCTTAGACTACATCGGGGAGCTGTTTTTT.

This chain joins TRBV12-3 or TRBV12-4 and TRBJ1-2; D is uncertain. The CDR3 runs to 14 residues. The V and J ends lost 2 bases and 7 bases respectively, with 14 bases between them. CDR3 bases: TGTGCCAGCAGTTTAAGTTCCGGGTTTGCTGGCTACACCTTC. Protein sequence: CASSLSSGFAGYTF.

This rearrangement joins TRBV19 to TRBJ1-6; D perhaps matches TRBD1 (6 bases). Germline V lookup: CDR1 LNHDA, CDR2 SQIVND (reference sequence). This CDR3 spans 14 amino acids. Between the trimmed V and J ends, which lost 6 bases and 7 bases, there was a span of 13 bases. CDR3 nucleotide sequence: TGTGCCAGTAGATTGACAGGCAACAATTCACCCCTCCACTTT. Its translation: CASRLTGNNSPLHF.

Ten or more counts support this clonotype. The chain carries TRBV12-3 or TRBV12-4 and TRBJ2-1; 7 nucleotides align to TRBD1. The ends lost 6 bases at V and 2 bases at J; junction bases unmatched: 7. This CDR3 comprises 15 residues. DNA for the CDR3: TGTGCCAGCAGCCTCACAGGGGCTCCCTACAATGAGCAGTTCTTC. This translates into CASSLTGAPYNEQFF.

This clonotype was counted at least ten times. The CDR3 protein is CASSLDRSNTGELFF. The DNA of the CDR3 is TGCGCCAGCAGCTTGGACCGATCGAACACCGGGGAGCTGTTTTTT. The chain is built from TRBV5-1 and TRBJ2-2; D gene uncertain. CDR1 is SGHRS, CDR2 YFSETQ, per germline. Trimming took 0 bases from V and 0 from J, leaving 6 bases between them. The CDR3 extends over 15 amino acids.

V usage is TRBV10-2 and J usage is TRBJ2-3; 9 nucleotides agree with TRBD1. Trimming took 8 bases from V and 2 from J; bases not matched to a gene: 2. Germline-derived CDR1 and CDR2 are WSHSY and SAAADI. The CDR3 is 13 amino acids. The CDR3: CASEQGATDTQYF. In nucleotides, the CDR3 is TGCGCCAGCGAACAGGGGGCCACAGATACGCAGTATTTT.

As concerns this clonotype: A much larger clone differs by one base, so this may be a read error. V and J are TRBV9 and TRBJ2-3; D call uncertain. V was shortened by 0 bases and J by 0 bases, with 14 bases between the two germline ends. Per the germline V gene, CDR1 is SGDLS and CDR2 is YYNGEE. This CDR3 is built from 17 residues. The CDR3 nucleotides are TGTGCCAGCAGCGTAGCCCTCTATGGGTCTAGCACAGATACGCAGTATTTT. The encoded protein is CASSVALYGSSTDTQYF. The whole variable domain, remainder taken from reference TRBV9 and TRBJ2-3, is DSGVTQTPKHLITATGQRVTLRCSPRSGDLSVYWYQQSLDQGLQFLIQYYNGEERAKGNILERFSAQQFPDLHSELNLSSLELGDSALYFCASSVALYGSSTDTQYFGPGTRLTVL.

Only a few counts were recorded for this clonotype. V and J are TRBV3-1 and TRBJ2-1, with TRBD2 matching 7 bases. With V trimmed by 0 bases and J by 7 bases, 3 bases remained unmatched. The CDR3 spans 14 residues. Germline CDR1 and CDR2: LGHDT and YNNKEL (reference sequence). This CDR3 is CASSQDNSGNEQFF. As DNA, the CDR3 is TGTGCCAGCAGCCAAGATAATAGCGGGAATGAGCAGTTCTTC.